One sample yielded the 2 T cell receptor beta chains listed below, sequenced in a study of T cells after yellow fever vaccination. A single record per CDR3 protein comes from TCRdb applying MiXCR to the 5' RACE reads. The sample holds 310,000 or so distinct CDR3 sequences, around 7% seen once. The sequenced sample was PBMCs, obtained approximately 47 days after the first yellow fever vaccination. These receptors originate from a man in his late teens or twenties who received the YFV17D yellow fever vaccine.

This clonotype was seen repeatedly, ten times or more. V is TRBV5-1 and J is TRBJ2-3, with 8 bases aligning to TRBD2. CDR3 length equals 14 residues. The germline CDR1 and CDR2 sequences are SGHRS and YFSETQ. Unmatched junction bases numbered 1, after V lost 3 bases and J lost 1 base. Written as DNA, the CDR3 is TGCGCCAGCAGCTCTAGCGGGCGCACAGATACGCAGTATTTT. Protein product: CASSSSGRTDTQYF.

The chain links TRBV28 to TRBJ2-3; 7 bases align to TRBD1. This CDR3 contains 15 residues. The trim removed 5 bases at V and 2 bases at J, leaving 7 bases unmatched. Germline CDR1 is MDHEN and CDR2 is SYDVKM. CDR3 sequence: CASSLTGQYTDTQYF. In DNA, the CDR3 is TGTGCCAGCAGTCTCACGGGACAGTACACAGATACGCAGTATTTT.